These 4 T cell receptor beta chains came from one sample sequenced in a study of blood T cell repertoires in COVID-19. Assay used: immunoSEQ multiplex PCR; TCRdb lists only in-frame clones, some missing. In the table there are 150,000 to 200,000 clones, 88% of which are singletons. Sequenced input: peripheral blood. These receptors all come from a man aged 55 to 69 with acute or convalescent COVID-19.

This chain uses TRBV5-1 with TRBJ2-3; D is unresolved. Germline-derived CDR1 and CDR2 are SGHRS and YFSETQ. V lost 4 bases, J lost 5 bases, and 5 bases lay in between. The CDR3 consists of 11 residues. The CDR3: CASSLEDTQYF. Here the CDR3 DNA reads TGCGCCAGCAGCCTAGAAGATACGCAGTATTTT.

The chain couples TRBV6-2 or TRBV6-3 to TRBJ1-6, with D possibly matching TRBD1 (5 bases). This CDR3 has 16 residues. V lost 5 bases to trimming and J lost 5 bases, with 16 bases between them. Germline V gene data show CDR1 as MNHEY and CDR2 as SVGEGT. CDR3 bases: TGTGCCAGCAGTGACGCCGGGACTAGAAATAATTCACCCCTCCACTTT. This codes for CASSDAGTRNNSPLHF.

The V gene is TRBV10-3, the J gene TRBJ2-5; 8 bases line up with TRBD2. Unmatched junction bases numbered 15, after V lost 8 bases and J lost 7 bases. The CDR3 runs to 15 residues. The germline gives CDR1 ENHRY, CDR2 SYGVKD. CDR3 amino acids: CAIRESRGGLGTQYF. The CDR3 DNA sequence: TGTGCCATCCGAGAGTCTCGGGGGGGGCTAGGGACCCAGTACTTC.

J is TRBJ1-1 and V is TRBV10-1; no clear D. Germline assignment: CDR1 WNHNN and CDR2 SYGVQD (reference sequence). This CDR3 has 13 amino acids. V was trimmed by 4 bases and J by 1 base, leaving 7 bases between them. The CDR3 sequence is CASSARGNTEAFF. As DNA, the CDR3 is TGCGCCAGCAGTGCCCGGGGGAACACTGAAGCTTTCTTT.